What follows are 6 T cell receptor beta chains derived from one specimen sequenced in a study of identifying expanded T cells in peripheral blood. The data were produced by immunoSEQ multiplex PCR, yet TCRdb's version contains in-frame clones alone and is incomplete. Here the sample spans about 100,000 clones, around 90% being singletons. Sequenced material: blood. All receptors derive from a person between 18 and 75 years old in good health.

The rearrangement links TRBV18 to TRBJ2-7; 9 bases are a match to TRBD1. This CDR3 has 14 amino acids. CDR1 KGHSH and CDR2 LQKENI come from the germline V gene. V lost 3 bases and J lost 6; bases outside the gene matches: 6. The chain's CDR3 is CASSPGQGYSEQYF. The CDR3, as DNA: TGTGCCAGCTCACCGGGACAGGGCTATAGCGAGCAGTACTTC.

This chain links TRBV21-1 with TRBJ1-2. TRBV21-1 is deemed a pseudogene. The CDR3 is 13 residues long. The CDR3 loop is CAPWFERNYGYTF. In DNA form, the CDR3 reads TGTGCCCCTTGGTTCGAGCGTAACTATGGCTACACCTTC.

In DNA form, the CDR3 reads TGTGCCAGCAGTCAGGACCGTGGGGTTAGTGAAGCTTTCTTT. The encoded protein is CASSQDRGVSEAFF. The chain uses TRBV6-6 and TRBJ1-1; D is uncertain. In germline, CDR1 is MNHNY, CDR2 SVGAGI (reference sequence). This CDR3 has 14 amino acids. V shed 5 bases and J shed 7 bases, with 17 bases lying between them.

The chain recombines TRBV7-2 with TRBJ2-2; 9 bases align to TRBD2. The CDR3 is made up of 17 amino acids. Germline trimming cut 1 base from V and 3 bases from J; bases unmatched to any gene: 6. Germline V gives CDR1 SGHTA, CDR2 FQGNSA. The CDR3: CASSLDSGRPYTGELFF. As DNA, the CDR3 is TGTGCCAGCAGCTTAGATAGCGGGAGACCGTACACCGGGGAGCTGTTTTTT.

The rearrangement uses TRBV10-3 and TRBJ1-1; D uncertain. The CDR3 is 14 amino acids. Looked up from germline, CDR1 is ENHRY and CDR2 is SYGVKD. V dropped 7 bases and J dropped 0 bases, with 12 bases sitting between them. The CDR3 here is CAIKSPGVNTEAFF. CDR3 nucleotide sequence: TGTGCCATCAAATCCCCGGGTGTGAACACTGAAGCTTTCTTT.

The rearrangement links TRBV18 to TRBJ1-5; unclear D gene. This CDR3 region has 15 residues. Trimming removed 2 bases at V and 5 bases at J, with 13 bases between. The V gene's germline CDR1 is KGHSH and CDR2 LQKENI. CDR3 loop: CASSPWGGRDQPQHF. The CDR3 DNA sequence: TGTGCCAGCTCACCATGGGGAGGCCGGGATCAGCCCCAGCATTTT.